This T cell receptor beta chain emerged from a study of blood T cell repertoires in COVID-19. Study-wide background: From the United States, Italy and Spain came samples of acute and convalescent COVID-19. T cells, B-cell-depleted T cells, or PBMCs supplied cDNA or gDNA.

In the original processing: How many nucleated cells were present was estimated from reference gene primer amplification. The assay was immunoSEQ multiplex PCR, and TCRdb's table has in-frame clones only and misses some. V, J and clone size were drawn from that table, and D and trimming were deduced from the DNA. The repertoire holds fewer than 120,000 clones, with around 82% as singletons. The CDR3 is 15 amino acids. V lost 0 bases and J lost 3, with 12 bases in between. Looked up from germline, CDR1 is SGHRS and CDR2 is YFSETQ. The material sequenced was peripheral blood. The sequence came from a woman aged 55-70 years with acute or convalescent COVID-19. This chain connects TRBV5-1 to TRBJ1-2; the D gene is possibly TRBD1 (6 bases). The CDR3 DNA reads TGCGCCAGCAGCTTGGACGCCCGGACAGACTATGGCTACACCTTC. It specifies CASSLDARTDYGYTF.